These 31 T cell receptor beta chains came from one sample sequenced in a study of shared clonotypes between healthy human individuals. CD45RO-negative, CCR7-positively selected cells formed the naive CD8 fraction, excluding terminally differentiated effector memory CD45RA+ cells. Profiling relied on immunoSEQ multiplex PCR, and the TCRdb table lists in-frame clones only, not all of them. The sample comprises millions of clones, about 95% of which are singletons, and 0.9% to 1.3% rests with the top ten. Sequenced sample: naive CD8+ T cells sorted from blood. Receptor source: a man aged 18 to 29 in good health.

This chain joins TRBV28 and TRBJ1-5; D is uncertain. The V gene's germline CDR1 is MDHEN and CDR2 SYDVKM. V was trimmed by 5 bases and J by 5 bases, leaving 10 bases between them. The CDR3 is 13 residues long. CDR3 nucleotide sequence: TGTGCCAGCAGTCCCGGGCGGGATCAGCCCCAGCATTTT. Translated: CASSPGRDQPQHF.

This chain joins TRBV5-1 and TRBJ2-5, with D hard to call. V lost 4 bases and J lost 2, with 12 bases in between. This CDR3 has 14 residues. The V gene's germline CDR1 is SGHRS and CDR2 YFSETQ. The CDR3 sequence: CASSPDRWQETQYF. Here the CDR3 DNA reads TGCGCCAGCAGCCCCGATCGGTGGCAAGAGACCCAGTACTTC.

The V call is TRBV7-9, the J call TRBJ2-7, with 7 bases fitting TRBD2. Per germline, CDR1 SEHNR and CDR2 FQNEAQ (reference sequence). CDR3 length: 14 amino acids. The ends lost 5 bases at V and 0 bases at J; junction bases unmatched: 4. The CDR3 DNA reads TGTGCCAGCAGCCCCCGGACTAGCTCCTACGAGCAGTACTTC. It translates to CASSPRTSSYEQYF. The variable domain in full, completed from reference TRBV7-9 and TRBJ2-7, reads DTGVSQNPRHKITKRGQNVTFRCDPISEHNRLYWYRQTLGQGPEFLTYFQNEAQLEKSRLLSDRFSAERPKGSFSTLEIQRTEQGDSAMYLCASSPRTSSYEQYFGPGTRLTVT.

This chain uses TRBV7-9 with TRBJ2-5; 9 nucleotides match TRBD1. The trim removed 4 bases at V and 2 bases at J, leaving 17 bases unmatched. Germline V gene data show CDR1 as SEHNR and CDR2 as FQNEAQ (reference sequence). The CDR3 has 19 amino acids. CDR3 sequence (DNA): TGTGCCAGCAGCTGGGATTGGACAGGGGAAGTTTCGCCGCAAGAGACCCAGTACTTC. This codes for CASSWDWTGEVSPQETQYF.

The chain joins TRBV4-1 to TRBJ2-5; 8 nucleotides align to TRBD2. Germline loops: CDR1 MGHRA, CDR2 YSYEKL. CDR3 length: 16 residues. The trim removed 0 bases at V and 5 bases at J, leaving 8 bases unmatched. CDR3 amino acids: CASSQDPGRAEETQYF. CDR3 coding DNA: TGCGCCAGCAGCCAAGATCCCGGGAGGGCCGAGGAGACCCAGTACTTC.

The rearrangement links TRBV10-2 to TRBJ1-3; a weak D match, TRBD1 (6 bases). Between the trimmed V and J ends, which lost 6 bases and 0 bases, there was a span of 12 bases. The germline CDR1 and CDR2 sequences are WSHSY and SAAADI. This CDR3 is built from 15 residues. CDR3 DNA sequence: TGCGCCAGCAGCAGAGACAGGAGCTCTGGAAACACCATATATTTT. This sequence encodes CASSRDRSSGNTIYF.

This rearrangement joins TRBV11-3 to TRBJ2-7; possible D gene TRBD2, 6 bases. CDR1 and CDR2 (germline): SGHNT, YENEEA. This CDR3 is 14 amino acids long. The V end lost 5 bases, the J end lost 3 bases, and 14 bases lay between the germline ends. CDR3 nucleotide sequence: TGTGCCAGCAGCCCTCCGGGACTTTACTACGAGCAGTACTTC. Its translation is CASSPPGLYYEQYF.

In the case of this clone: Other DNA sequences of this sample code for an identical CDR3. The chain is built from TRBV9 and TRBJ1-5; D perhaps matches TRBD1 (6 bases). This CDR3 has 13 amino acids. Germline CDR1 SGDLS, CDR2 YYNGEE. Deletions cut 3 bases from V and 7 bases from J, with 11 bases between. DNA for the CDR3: TGTGCCAGCAGCGAGGGGGTAGGCCAGCCCCAGCATTTT. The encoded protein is CASSEGVGQPQHF.

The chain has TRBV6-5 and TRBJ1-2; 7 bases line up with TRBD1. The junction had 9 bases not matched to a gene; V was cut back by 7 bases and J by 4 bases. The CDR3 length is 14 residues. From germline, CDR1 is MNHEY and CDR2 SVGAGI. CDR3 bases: TGTGCCAGCAAAAAGGGACAGTTCGTCTATGGCTACACCTTC. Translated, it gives CASKKGQFVYGYTF.

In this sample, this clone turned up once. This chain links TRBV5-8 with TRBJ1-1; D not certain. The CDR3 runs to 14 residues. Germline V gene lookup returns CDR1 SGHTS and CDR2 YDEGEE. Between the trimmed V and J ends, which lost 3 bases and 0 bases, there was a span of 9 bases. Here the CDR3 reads CASSYGRLNTEAFF. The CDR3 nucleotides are TGTGCCAGCAGCTACGGACGTTTGAACACTGAAGCTTTCTTT.

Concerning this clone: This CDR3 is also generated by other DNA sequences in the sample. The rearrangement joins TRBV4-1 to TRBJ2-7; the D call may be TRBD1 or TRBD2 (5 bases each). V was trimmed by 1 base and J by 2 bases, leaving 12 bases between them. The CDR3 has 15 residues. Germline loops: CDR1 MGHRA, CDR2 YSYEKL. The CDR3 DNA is TGCGCCAGCAGCCAAGCCCCGGGGCCTACCTACGAGCAGTACTTC. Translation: CASSQAPGPTYEQYF.

CDR3 nucleotide sequence: TGCGCCAGCAGCCAAGCGACAGGCGTGTACACTGAAGCTTTCTTT. Protein sequence: CASSQATGVYTEAFF. The V gene is TRBV4-1, the J gene TRBJ1-1, with D perhaps TRBD1 (6 bases). The CDR3 has 15 residues. The germline V and J ends were trimmed by 1 base and 3 bases, with 12 bases remaining between them. The germline gives CDR1 MGHRA, CDR2 YSYEKL.

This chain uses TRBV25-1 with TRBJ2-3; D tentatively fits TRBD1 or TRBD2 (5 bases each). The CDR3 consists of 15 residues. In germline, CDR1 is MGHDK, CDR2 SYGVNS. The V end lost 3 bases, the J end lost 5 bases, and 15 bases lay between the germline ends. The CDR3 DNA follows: TGTGCCAGCAGTGATGGGGACCCTCCTATAGATACGCAGTATTTT. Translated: CASSDGDPPIDTQYF.

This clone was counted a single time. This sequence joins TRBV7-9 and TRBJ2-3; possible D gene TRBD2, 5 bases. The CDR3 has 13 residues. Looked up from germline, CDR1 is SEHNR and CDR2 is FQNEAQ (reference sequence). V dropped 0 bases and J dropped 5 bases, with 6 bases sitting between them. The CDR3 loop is CASSLAAGDTQYF. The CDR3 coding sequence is TGTGCCAGCAGCTTAGCGGCGGGAGATACGCAGTATTTT.

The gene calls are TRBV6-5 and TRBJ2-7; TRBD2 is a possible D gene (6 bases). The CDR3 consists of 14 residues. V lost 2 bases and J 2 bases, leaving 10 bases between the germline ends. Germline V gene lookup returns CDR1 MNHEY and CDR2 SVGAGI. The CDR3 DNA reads TGTGCCAGCAGTTACCGGGGGACCACCTACGAGCAGTACTTC. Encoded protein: CASSYRGTTYEQYF.

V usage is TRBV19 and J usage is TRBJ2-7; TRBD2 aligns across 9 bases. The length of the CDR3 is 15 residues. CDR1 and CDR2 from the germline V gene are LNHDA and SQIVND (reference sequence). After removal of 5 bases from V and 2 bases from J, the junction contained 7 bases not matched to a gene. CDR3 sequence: CASSQGLAGTYEQYF. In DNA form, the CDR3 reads TGTGCCAGTAGTCAAGGGCTAGCGGGAACCTACGAGCAGTACTTC.

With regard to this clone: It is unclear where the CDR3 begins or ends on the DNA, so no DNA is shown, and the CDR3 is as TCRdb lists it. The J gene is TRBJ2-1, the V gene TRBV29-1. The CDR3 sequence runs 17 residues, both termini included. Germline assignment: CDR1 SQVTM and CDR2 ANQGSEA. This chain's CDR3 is CSVRTTEVLLSYNEQFF.

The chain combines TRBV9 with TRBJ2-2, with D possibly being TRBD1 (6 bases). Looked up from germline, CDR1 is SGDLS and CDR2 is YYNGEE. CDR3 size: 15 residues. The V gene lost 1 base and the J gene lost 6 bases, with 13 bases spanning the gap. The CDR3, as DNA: TGTGCCAGCAGCGTAATGCAGCAGGGGCCCGGGGAGCTGTTTTTT. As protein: CASSVMQQGPGELFF.

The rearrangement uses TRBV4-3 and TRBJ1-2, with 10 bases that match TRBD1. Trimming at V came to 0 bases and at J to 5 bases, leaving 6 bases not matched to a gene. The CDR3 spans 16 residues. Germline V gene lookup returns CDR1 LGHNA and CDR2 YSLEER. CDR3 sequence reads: CASSQERDRGRYGYTF. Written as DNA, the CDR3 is TGCGCCAGCAGCCAAGAACGGGACAGGGGCCGATATGGCTACACCTTC.

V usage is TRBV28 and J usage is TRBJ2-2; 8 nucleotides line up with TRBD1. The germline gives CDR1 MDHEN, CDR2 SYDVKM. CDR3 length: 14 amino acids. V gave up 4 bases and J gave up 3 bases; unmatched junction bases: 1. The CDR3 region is CASSSQGDTGELFF. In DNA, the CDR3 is TGTGCCAGCAGTTCACAGGGGGACACCGGGGAGCTGTTTTTT.

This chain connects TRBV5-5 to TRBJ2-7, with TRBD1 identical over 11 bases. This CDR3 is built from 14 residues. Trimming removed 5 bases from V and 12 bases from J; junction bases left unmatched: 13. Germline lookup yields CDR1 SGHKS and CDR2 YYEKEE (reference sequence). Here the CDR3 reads CASRWTGGAQDRYF. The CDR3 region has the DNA TGTGCCAGCAGATGGACAGGGGGCGCGCAGGATAGGTACTTC.

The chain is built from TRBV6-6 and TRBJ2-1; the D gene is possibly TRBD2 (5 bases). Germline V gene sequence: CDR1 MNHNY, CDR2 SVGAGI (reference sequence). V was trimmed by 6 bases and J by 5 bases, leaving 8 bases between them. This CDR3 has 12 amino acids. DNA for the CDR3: TGTGCCAGCAGCGGGGTCAACAATGAGCAGTTCTTC. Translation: CASSGVNNEQFF.

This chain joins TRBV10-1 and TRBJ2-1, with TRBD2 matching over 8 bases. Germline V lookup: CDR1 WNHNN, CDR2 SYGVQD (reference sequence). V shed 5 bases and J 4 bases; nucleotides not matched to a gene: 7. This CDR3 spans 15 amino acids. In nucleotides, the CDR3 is TGCGCCAGCAGTCCCTTGCGGGAGGAATACAATGAGCAGTTCTTC. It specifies CASSPLREEYNEQFF.

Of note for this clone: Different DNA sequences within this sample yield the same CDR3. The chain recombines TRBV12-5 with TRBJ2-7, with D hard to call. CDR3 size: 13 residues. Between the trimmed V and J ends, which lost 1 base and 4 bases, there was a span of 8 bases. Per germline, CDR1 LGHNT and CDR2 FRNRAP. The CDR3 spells CASGLGLSYEQYF. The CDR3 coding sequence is TGTGCTAGTGGTTTGGGCCTCTCGTACGAGCAGTACTTC.

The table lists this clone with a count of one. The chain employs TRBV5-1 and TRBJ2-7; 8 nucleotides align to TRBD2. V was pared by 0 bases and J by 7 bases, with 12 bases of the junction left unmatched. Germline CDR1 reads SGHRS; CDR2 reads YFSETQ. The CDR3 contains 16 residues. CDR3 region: CASSLGLAGAIEEQYF. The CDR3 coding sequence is TGCGCCAGCAGCTTGGGCCTAGCGGGCGCCATTGAGGAGCAGTACTTC.

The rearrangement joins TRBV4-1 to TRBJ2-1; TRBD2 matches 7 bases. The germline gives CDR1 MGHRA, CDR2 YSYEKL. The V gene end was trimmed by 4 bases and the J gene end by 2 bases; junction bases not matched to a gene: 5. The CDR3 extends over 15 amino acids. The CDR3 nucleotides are TGCGCCAGCAGCCTGGTGCGGGGGACCTACAATGAGCAGTTCTTC. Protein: CASSLVRGTYNEQFF.

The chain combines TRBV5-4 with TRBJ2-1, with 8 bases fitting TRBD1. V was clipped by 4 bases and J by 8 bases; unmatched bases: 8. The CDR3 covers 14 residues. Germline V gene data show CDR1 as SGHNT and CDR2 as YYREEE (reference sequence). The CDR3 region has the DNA TGTGCCAGCAGCCCAATGGACAGGGACCATGAGCAGTTCTTC. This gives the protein CASSPMDRDHEQFF.

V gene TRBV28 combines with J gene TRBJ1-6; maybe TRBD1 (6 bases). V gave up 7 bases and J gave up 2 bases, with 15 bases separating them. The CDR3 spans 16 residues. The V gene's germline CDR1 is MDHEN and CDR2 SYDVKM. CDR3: CASTHGGGAYNSPLHF. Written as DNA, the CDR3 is TGTGCCAGCACCCACGGGGGGGGCGCCTATAATTCACCCCTCCACTTT.

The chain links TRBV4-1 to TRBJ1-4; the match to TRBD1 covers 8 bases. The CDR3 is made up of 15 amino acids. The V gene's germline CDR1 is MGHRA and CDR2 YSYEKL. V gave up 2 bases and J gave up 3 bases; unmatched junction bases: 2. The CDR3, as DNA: TGCGCCAGCAGCCAACGGACAGGGCCTAATGAAAAACTGTTTTTT. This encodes CASSQRTGPNEKLFF.

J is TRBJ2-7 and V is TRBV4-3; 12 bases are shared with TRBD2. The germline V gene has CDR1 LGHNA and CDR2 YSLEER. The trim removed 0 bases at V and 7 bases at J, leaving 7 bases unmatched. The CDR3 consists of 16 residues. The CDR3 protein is CASSQEETSGSGEQYF. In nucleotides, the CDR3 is TGCGCCAGCAGCCAAGAGGAGACTAGCGGGAGTGGGGAGCAGTACTTC.

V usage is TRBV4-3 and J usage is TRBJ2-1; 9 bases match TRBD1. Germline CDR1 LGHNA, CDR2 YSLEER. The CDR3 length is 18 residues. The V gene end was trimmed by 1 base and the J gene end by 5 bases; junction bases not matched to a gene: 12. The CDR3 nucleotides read TGCGCCAGCAGCCAAGTGTTGAAGGACAGGGGAATAAACAATGAGCAGTTCTTC. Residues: CASSQVLKDRGINNEQFF.